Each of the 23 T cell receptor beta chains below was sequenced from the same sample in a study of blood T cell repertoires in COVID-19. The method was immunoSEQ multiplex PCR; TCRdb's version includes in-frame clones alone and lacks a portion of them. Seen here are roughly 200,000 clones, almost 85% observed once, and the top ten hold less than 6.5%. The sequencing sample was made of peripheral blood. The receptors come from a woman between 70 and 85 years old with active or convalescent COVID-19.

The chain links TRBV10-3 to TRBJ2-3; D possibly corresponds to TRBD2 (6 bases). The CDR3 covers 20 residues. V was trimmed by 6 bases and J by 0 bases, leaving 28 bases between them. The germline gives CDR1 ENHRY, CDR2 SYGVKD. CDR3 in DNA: TGTGCCATCAGCCCCTTGGAGGGGTCCTCTTACCTTTCTAGCACAGATACGCAGTATTTT. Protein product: CAISPLEGSSYLSSTDTQYF.

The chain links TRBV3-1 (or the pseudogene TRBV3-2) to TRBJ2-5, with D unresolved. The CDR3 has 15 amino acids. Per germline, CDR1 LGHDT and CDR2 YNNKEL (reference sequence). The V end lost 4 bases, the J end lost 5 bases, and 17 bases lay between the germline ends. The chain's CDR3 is CASSPLNGERETQYF. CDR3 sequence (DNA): TGTGCCAGCAGCCCTCTTAACGGAGAAAGGGAGACCCAGTACTTC.

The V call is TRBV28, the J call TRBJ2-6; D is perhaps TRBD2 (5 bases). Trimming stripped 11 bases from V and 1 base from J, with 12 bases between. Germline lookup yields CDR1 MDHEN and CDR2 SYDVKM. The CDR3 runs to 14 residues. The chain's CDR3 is CASEGTSGANVLTF. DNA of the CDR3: TGTGCCTCAGAGGGAACATCTGGGGCCAACGTCCTGACTTTC.

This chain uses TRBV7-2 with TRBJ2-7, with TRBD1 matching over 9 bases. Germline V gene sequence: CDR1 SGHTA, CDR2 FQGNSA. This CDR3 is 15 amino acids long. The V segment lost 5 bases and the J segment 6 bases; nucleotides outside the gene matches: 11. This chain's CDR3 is CASSQTLGQGFEQYF. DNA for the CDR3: TGTGCCAGCAGCCAAACCTTGGGACAGGGTTTCGAGCAGTACTTC.

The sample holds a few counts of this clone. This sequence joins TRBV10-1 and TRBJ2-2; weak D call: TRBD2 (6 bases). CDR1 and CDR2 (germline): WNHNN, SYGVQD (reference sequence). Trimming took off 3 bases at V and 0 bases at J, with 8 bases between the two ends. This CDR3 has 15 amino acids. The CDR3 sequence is CASSDGGANTGELFF. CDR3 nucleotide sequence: TGCGCCAGCAGTGACGGGGGAGCGAACACCGGGGAGCTGTTTTTT.

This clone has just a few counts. CDR3 residues: CASSIGRQGAGNTEAFF. For the CDR3, the DNA is TGTGCCAGTAGTATAGGTCGGCAGGGGGCAGGGAACACTGAAGCTTTCTTT. This sequence joins TRBV19 and TRBJ1-1; 8 nucleotides match TRBD1. Trimming took 1 base from V and 1 from J; bases not matched to a gene: 8. From germline, CDR1 is LNHDA and CDR2 SQIVND (reference sequence). The CDR3 loop spans 17 amino acids.

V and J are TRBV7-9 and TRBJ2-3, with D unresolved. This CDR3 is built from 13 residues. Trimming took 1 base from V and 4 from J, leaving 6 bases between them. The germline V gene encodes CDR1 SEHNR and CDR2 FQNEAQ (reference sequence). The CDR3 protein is CASSLVSPDTQYF. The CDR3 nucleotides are TGTGCCAGCAGCTTAGTTAGTCCAGATACGCAGTATTTT.

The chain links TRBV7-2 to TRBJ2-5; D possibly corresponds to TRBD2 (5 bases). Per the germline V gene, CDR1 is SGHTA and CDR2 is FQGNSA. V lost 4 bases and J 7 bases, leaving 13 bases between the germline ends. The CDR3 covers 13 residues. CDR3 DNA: TGTGCCAGCAGCTCTAGTGGGAGAGGGACCCAGTACTTC. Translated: CASSSSGRGTQYF.

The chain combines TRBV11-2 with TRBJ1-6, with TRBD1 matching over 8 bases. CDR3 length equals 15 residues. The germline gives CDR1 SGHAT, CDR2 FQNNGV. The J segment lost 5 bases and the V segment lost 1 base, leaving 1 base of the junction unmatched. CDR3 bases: TGTGCCAGCAGCTTAGCAGGGGGCAATAATTCACCCCTCCACTTT. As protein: CASSLAGGNNSPLHF.

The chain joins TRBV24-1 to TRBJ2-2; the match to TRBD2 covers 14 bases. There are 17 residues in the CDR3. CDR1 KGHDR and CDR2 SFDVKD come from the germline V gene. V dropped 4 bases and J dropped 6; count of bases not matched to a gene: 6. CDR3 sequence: CATSDTGTSGSAGELFF. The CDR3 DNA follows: TGTGCCACCAGTGACACCGGGACTAGCGGGAGCGCCGGGGAGCTGTTTTTT.

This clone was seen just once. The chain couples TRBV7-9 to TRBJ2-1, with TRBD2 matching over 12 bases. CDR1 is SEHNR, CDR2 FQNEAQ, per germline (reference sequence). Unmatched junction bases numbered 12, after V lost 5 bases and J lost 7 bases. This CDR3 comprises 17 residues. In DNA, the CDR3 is TGTGCCAGCAGCCTTTTAGGTGGGACTAGCGGGCCGAATGAGCAGTTCTTC. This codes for CASSLLGGTSGPNEQFF.

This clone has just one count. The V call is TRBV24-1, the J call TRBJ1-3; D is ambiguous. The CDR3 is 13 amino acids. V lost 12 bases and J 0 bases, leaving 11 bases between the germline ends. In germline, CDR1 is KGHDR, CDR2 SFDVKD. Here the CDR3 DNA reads TGTGCCCTGGAGAGGGACTCTGGAAACACCATATATTTT. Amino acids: CALERDSGNTIYF.

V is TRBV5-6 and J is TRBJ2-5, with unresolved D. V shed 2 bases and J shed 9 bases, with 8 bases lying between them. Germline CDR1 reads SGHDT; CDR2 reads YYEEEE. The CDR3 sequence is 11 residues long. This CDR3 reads CASSFSSAQYF. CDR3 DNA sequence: TGTGCCAGCAGCTTCTCATCAGCCCAGTACTTC.

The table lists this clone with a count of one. This chain's CDR3 is CASTLGQGGPAGVGEQYF. As DNA, the CDR3 is TGCGCCAGCACCCTGGGACAGGGCGGACCGGCGGGAGTGGGGGAGCAGTACTTC. The chain carries TRBV5-1 and TRBJ2-7, with 9 bases lining up with TRBD1. The germline V gene encodes CDR1 SGHRS and CDR2 YFSETQ. The CDR3 length is 18 residues. The V segment lost 6 bases and the J segment 7 bases; nucleotides outside the gene matches: 23.

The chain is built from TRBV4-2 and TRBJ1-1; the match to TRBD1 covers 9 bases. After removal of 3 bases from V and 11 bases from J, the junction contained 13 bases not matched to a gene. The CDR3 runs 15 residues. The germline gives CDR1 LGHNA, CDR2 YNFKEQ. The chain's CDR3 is CASSHEQGARSGAFF. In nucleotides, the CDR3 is TGTGCCAGCAGCCATGAACAGGGGGCGAGGTCTGGCGCTTTCTTT.

The CDR3 DNA sequence: TGTGCCAGCAGCGTAGGGCTTTTCGGGACACCATCTTCCGGGGAGCTGTTTTTT. This translates into CASSVGLFGTPSSGELFF. The chain recombines TRBV9 with TRBJ2-2; perhaps TRBD1 as D (6 bases). The CDR3 covers 18 residues. Germline assignment: CDR1 SGDLS and CDR2 YYNGEE. Deletions cut 0 bases from V and 6 bases from J, with 21 bases between.

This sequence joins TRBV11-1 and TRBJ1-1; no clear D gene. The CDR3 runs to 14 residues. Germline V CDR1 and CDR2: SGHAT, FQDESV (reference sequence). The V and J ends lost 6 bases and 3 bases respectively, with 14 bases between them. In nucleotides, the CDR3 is TGTGCCAGCAGTTCCCAAGAGGCGTACACTGAAGCTTTCTTT. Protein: CASSSQEAYTEAFF.

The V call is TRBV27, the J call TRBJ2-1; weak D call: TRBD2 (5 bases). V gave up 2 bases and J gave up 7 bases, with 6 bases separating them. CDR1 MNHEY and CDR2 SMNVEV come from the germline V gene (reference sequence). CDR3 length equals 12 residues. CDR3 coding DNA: TGTGCCAGCAGTTTAACGGGAAATGAGCAGTTCTTC. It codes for CASSLTGNEQFF.

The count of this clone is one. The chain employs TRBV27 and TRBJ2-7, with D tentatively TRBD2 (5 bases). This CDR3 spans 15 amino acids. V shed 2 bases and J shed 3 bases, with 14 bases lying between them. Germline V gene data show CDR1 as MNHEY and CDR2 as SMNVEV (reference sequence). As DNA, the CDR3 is TGTGCCAGCAGTTTAGATCCGGGATCTCTCTACGAGCAGTACTTC. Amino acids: CASSLDPGSLYEQYF.

The CDR3 coding sequence is TGTGCCAGCCGGGACAGGGGGCGCAGTTATGGCTACACCTTC. Protein product: CASRDRGRSYGYTF. The chain uses TRBV6-5 and TRBJ1-2, with 12 bases matching TRBD1. This CDR3 is 14 amino acids long. Germline-derived CDR1 and CDR2 are MNHEY and SVGAGI. V gave up 8 bases and J gave up 5 bases; unmatched junction bases: 6.

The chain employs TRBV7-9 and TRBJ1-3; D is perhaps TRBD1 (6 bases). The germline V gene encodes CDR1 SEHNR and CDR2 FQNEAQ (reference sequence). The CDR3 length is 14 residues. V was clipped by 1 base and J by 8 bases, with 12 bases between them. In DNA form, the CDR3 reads TGTGCCAGCAGCTTAGTTTCGGGGGGCGACACCATATATTTT. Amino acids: CASSLVSGGDTIYF.

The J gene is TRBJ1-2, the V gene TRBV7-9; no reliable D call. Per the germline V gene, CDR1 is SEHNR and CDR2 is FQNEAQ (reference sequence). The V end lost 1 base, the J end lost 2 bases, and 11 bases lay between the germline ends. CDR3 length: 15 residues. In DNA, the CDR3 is TGTGCCAGCAGCTTAGGAGCGTCGGGAAACTATGGCTACACCTTC. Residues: CASSLGASGNYGYTF.

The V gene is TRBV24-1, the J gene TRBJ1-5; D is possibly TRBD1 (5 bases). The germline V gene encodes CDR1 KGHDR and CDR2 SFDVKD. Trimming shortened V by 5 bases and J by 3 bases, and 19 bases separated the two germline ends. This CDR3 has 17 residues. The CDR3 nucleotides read TGTGCCACCAGTGCGGGGGTAAGTGTCCTTTACAATCAGCCCCAGCATTTT. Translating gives CATSAGVSVLYNQPQHF.